Here is one T cell receptor (beta chain) with its context. Given the absence of the conserved phenylalanine or tryptophan at the CDR3 end, a read error is likely. The source of the sample is a study of tumor and adjacent non-tumor tissue in lung cancer. This sample's RNA came from whole unsorted tissue. The normal lung tissue was taken more than 3 cm from the tumor edge. Three rounds of nested PCR, following a modified ARM-PCR protocol, produced the TCRbeta library. TCRdb independently ran MiXCR on the multiplex PCR reads; one entry per CDR3 protein. The data show approximately 120,000 distinct CDR3 sequences, under 65% seen once. This clonotype was sampled from a man between 60 and 70 years old with non-small cell lung cancer. Sequencing was performed on distant non-tumor lung tissue.

CDR3 protein: CANSEIGISYEQYL. As DNA, the CDR3 is TGTGCCAACAGTGAAATAGGGATATCCTACGAGCAGTACCTC. The rearrangement links TRBV6-1 to TRBJ2-7; D unclear. CDR1 is MNHNS and CDR2 is SASEGT in the germline V gene. The CDR3 covers 14 residues.